This T cell receptor (beta chain) was captured by sequencing in a study of control samples from healthy donors and cancer patients. Libraries were prepared by immunoSEQ multiplex PCR; TCRdb keeps only in-frame clonotypes and omits some of them. Among about 130,000 clones, 92% were seen once, and the ten largest hold less than 7%. This clonotype originated in a man younger than 30 in good health. Sequencing input: blood.

Here the CDR3 DNA reads TGTGCCAGCAGCTGGAAGGGGTCCACTGAAGCTTTCTTT. It specifies CASSWKGSTEAFF. The V gene is TRBV7-9, the J gene TRBJ1-1; TRBD1 is a possible D gene (5 bases). V lost 4 bases and J lost 4, with 10 bases in between. This CDR3 spans 13 amino acids. Germline loops: CDR1 SEHNR, CDR2 FQNEAQ (reference sequence).